This is a list of T cell receptor beta chains from one sample in a study of T cell responses to AZD1222 COVID-19 vaccine. TCRdb's table, derived via immunoSEQ multiplex PCR, lists solely in-frame clones and lacks some. The sample consists of around 70,000 clones, around nine tenths of them appearing once. This material consisted of peripheral blood, taken 28 days after the second AZD1222 dose. The source of these receptors is an adult who received the AZD1222 COVID-19 vaccine. The CDR3 runs from the conserved cysteine through the conserved F or W. The D gene is left open where the match is weak. The size of a clone is reported for some rows only, either as once, few or many, or as a class for expanded clones.

D	size	V	J	DNA	CDR3
TRBD1	-	TRBV7-2	TRBJ1-5	TGTGCCAGCAGCTTAGTTACAGGGGAGCAGCCCCAGCATTTT	CASSLVTGEQPQHF
-	-	TRBV21-1	TRBJ1-6	TGTGCCAGCAGCAAACCAGGCTCCTATAATTCACCCCTCCACTTT	CASSKPGSYNSPLHF
-	-	TRBV6-5	TRBJ1-6	TGTGCCAGCAGGGTGGGGCGCGCGGATTCACCCCTCCACTTT	CASRVGRADSPLHF
TRBD2	few	TRBV5-1	TRBJ2-7	TGCGCCAGCGGCTCAGGGACTACCTACGAGCAGTACTTC	CASGSGTTYEQYF
-	-	TRBV6-5	TRBJ2-5	TGTGCCAGCAGGTCGGGCAACCAAGAGACCCAGTACTTC	CASRSGNQETQYF
-	-	TRBV19	TRBJ2-7	TGTGCCAGTAGTAAGGGACGGAGCTACGAGCAGTACTTC	CASSKGRSYEQYF
-	-	TRBV4-3	TRBJ1-2	TGCGCCAGCAGCCAAGAATGGGAGAACTATGGCTACACCTTC	CASSQEWENYGYTF
-	once	TRBV28	TRBJ1-2	TGTGCCAGCAGGGTAGGACCAGACTATGGCTACACCTTC	CASRVGPDYGYTF
TRBD1	-	TRBV5-3	TRBJ1-6	TGTCCCGAGGGGGCGATCTATAATTCACCCCTCCACTTT	CPEGAIYNSPLHF
TRBD1	-	TRBV10-1	TRBJ2-5	TGCGCCAGCAGTCTGACAGGGACAGAGACCCAGTACTTC	CASSLTGTETQYF
-	-	TRBV6-5	TRBJ1-1	TGTGCCAGTCGGGACATCAACATGAACACTGAAGCTTTCTTT	CASRDINMNTEAFF
-	-	TRBV27	TRBJ1-6	TGTGCCAGCAGTTTAGAAGGACTTTGGGGACTAAGAGAGTCACCCCTCCACTTT	CASSLEGLWGLRESPLHF
-	once	TRBV19	TRBJ1-2	TGTGCCAGTACCCGCGCAGAGGGGGGTGGCTACACCTTC	CASTRAEGGGYTF
-	-	TRBV19	TRBJ1-2	TGTGCCAGTATCAACCCAGGGCTGGATTACTATGGCTACACCTTC	CASINPGLDYYGYTF
-	once	TRBV7-8	TRBJ1-1	TGTGCCAGCAGCTTAGGGCCCGGAGGGAACACTGAAGCTTTCTTT	CASSLGPGGNTEAFF
TRBD1	-	TRBV6-5	TRBJ1-5	TGTGCCAGCGTCCGGGACAGGGATATCCAGCCCCAGCATTTT	CASVRDRDIQPQHF
TRBD1	-	TRBV6-2/TRBV6-3	TRBJ1-2	TGTGCCAGCAGCCCCCCCGGGACAGGGGCAAATGGCTACACCTTC	CASSPPGTGANGYTF
-	-	TRBV4-3	TRBJ2-6	TGCGCCAGCAGCCCCCGGACCCATGTCGGTTCTGGGGCCAACGTCCTGACTTTC	CASSPRTHVGSGANVLTF
-	-	TRBV30	TRBJ1-1	TGTGCCTGGCTAGACAACACTGAAGCTTTCTTT	CAWLDNTEAFF
-	-	TRBV7-3	TRBJ2-3	TGTGCCAGCAGCCTAGGCGGGGTCCGCACAGATACGCAGTATTTT	CASSLGGVRTDTQYF
-	once	TRBV10-3	TRBJ1-1	TGTGCCATCAGTGGACGGAACATGAACACTGAAGCTTTCTTT	CAISGRNMNTEAFF
-	once	TRBV27	TRBJ1-6	TGTGCCAGCAGTTTATCGCTTCTTGAGGGCACGGCCTATAATTCACCCCTCCACTTT	CASSLSLLEGTAYNSPLHF
TRBD1	-	TRBV10-3	TRBJ1-2	TGTGCCATCAGTGAGTCGACAGGGGCGGCTGGCTACACCTTC	CAISESTGAAGYTF
-	once	TRBV6-2/TRBV6-3	TRBJ1-2	TGTGCCAGCAGTTACCTGGGAAGCGGCTACACCTTC	CASSYLGSGYTF
-	-	TRBV18	TRBJ1-5	TGTGCCAGCGAAATGACTCAGGGTCCCAATCAGCCCCAGCATTTT	CASEMTQGPNQPQHF
-	-	TRBV7-8	TRBJ1-5	TGTGCCAGCAGCCATTTAGAGAGTCAGCCCCAGCATTTT	CASSHLESQPQHF
-	-	TRBV12-3/TRBV12-4	TRBJ2-7	TGTGCCAGCAGTACGGAGAGCTACGAGCAGTACTTC	CASSTESYEQYF
-	-	TRBV5-1	TRBJ2-1	TGCGCCAGCCGCCCCGGGTCAGCGGATTACAATGAGCAGTTCTTC	CASRPGSADYNEQFF
TRBD1	-	TRBV12-5	TRBJ2-1	TGTGCTAGTGGAACCGGGACAGGGTACAATGAGCAGTTCTTC	CASGTGTGYNEQFF
TRBD1	few	TRBV3-1/TRBV3-2	TRBJ1-1	TGTGCCAGCAGCCCGGGACAGGGGGCGCGGAGTACTGAAGCTTTCTTT	CASSPGQGARSTEAFF
-	once	TRBV27	TRBJ1-5	TGTGCCAGCAAGGACAGACCTTATAGCAATCAGCCCCAGCATTTT	CASKDRPYSNQPQHF
TRBD1	few	TRBV5-3	TRBJ1-4	TGTGCCAGACCTAGGACAGGGAAGGTCACTAATGAAAAACTGTTTTTT	CARPRTGKVTNEKLFF
TRBD2	-	TRBV29-1	TRBJ2-5	TGCAGCGTTCGGGGACTAGCGGGAGGAGAGACCCAGTACTTC	CSVRGLAGGETQYF
-	few	TRBV6-5	TRBJ1-1	TGTGCCAGCAGTTATGAGGAGAACACTGAAGCTTTCTTT	CASSYEENTEAFF
TRBD1	-	TRBV13	TRBJ1-6	TGTGCCAGCAGCTACCGGACAGGGTTAAATTCACCCCTCCACTTT	CASSYRTGLNSPLHF
-	once	TRBV3-1/TRBV3-2	TRBJ1-2	TGTGCCAGCAGCCAAACAGGAAAACAGGGTTACTATGGCTACACCTTC	CASSQTGKQGYYGYTF
-	-	TRBV11-2	TRBJ1-3	TGTGCCAGCAGCTTTCAGGGGTCTTCGGGGAACACCATATATTTT	CASSFQGSSGNTIYF